This TCR beta chain was documented in a study of cytomegalovirus exposure and HLA in healthy donors. Study background: Genetic ancestry analysis placed over 75% of the 300 to 500 donors that were genotyped in the Caucasian-associated cluster.

As to this clone: The antigen is unknown.

Overall study results and limits: Using a false discovery rate of 0.05, a later analysis showed that about 16,000 TCR beta sequences were associated with HLA alleles. Most sequenced TCRs were rare (though some public TCRs occurred in many donors). Reportedly, HLA-A and HLA-B alleles of most subjects were accurately predicted from TCR beta.

The PCR used 60 Vbeta and 13 Jbeta primers. Assay: immunoSEQ multiplex PCR; the TCRdb copy retains only in-frame clones and omits some. The data contain approximately 140,000 clones, 75% to 80% of them seen just once; the ten biggest clones take up approximately 5%. The CDR3 has 15 amino acids. The germline CDR1 and CDR2 sequences are LNHDA and SQIVND (reference sequence). V lost 5 bases and J 4 bases, leaving 17 bases between the germline ends. The receptor was isolated from a woman aged 50 to 65 in good health and CMV-seronegative. This chain connects TRBV19 to TRBJ1-1; no definite D call. The specimen was PBMCs. The CDR3 region has the DNA TGTGCCAGTAGTCCGCCGTCTATTTTTGGCACTGAAGCTTTCTTT. This translates into CASSPPSIFGTEAFF.